Listed below are T cell receptor beta chains from one sample, sequenced in a study of spatial heterogeneity in lung cancer. MiXCR was run by TCRdb on the 5' RACE reads, yielding one entry per CDR3 protein. The sample lists about 13,000 distinct CDR3 sequences, 6% to 8.5% occurring once. Sequencing was performed on lung tumor tissue, taken at surgery. These receptors all come from a female donor with early-stage non-small cell lung cancer. Each CDR3 is given with its conserved first and last residue. D genes are given only for firm matches. Sizes are listed as how often the clone was seen (once, few, many) or a class if it is expanded.

j_call: TRBJ2-7; d_call: NA; v_call: TRBV7-8; clone_size: medium-sized; cdr3_aa: CASSSRAGVYEQYF; cdr3_nt: TGTGCCAGCAGCTCAAGAGCAGGGGTCTACGAGCAGTACTTC
j_call: TRBJ1-1; d_call: TRBD1; v_call: TRBV4-1; clone_size: few; cdr3_aa: CASSRSAGGENTEAFF; cdr3_nt: TGCGCCAGCAGCCGGTCCGCAGGGGGCGAGAACACTGAAGCTTTCTTT
j_call: TRBJ1-5; d_call: NA; v_call: TRBV7-2; clone_size: medium-sized; cdr3_aa: CASSLPGTGQPQHF; cdr3_nt: TGTGCCAGCAGCCTTCCCGGGACGGGGCAGCCCCAGCATTTT
j_call: TRBJ1-2; d_call: NA; v_call: TRBV28; clone_size: many; cdr3_aa: CASSFTLSTVQGMSYGYTF; cdr3_nt: TGTGCCAGCAGTTTTACCCTTTCGACAGTCCAGGGTATGTCCTATGGCTACACCTTC
j_call: TRBJ2-2; d_call: TRBD2; v_call: TRBV5-1; clone_size: many; cdr3_aa: CASSFLAGGGTGELFF; cdr3_nt: TGCGCCAGCAGCTTTCTAGCGGGAGGCGGGACCGGGGAGCTGTTTTTT
j_call: TRBJ2-7; d_call: TRBD2; v_call: TRBV7-2; clone_size: many; cdr3_aa: CASSSIGLGGTKVYEQYF; cdr3_nt: TGTGCCAGCAGCTCCATAGGACTAGGAGGAACAAAAGTCTACGAGCAGTACTTC
j_call: TRBJ2-3; d_call: NA; v_call: TRBV18; clone_size: medium-sized; cdr3_aa: CASSPLQGSTDTQYF; cdr3_nt: TGTGCCAGCTCACCCCTCCAGGGGAGCACAGATACGCAGTATTTT
j_call: TRBJ1-5; d_call: TRBD1; v_call: TRBV19; clone_size: medium-sized; cdr3_aa: CASSTGQGGQPQHF; cdr3_nt: TGTGCCAGTAGTACCGGACAGGGGGGTCAGCCCCAGCATTTT
j_call: TRBJ1-2; d_call: NA; v_call: TRBV4-3; clone_size: many; cdr3_aa: CASSQDRGPDGYTF; cdr3_nt: TGCGCCAGCAGCCAAGATCGCGGGCCGGATGGCTACACCTTC
j_call: TRBJ2-7; d_call: TRBD2; v_call: TRBV20-1; clone_size: many; cdr3_aa: CSASRLAGLREQYF; cdr3_nt: TGCAGTGCTAGCCGGCTAGCGGGACTCCGGGAGCAGTACTTC
j_call: TRBJ2-7; d_call: TRBD1; v_call: TRBV6-2/TRBV6-3; clone_size: many; cdr3_aa: CASRRSAGQGGFEQYF; cdr3_nt: TGTGCCAGCAGACGCTCGGCGGGACAGGGTGGGTTCGAGCAGTACTTC
j_call: TRBJ1-2; d_call: NA; v_call: TRBV4-3; clone_size: many; cdr3_aa: CASSQDRGGITNYGYTF; cdr3_nt: TGCGCCAGCAGCCAAGATCGGGGAGGAATTACTAACTATGGCTACACCTTC
j_call: TRBJ2-3; d_call: TRBD1; v_call: TRBV20-1; clone_size: many; cdr3_aa: CSARDYTGVSTDTQYF; cdr3_nt: TGCAGTGCTAGAGATTATACAGGGGTTAGCACAGATACGCAGTATTTT